The 14 T cell receptor beta chains below all came from one sample that was sequenced in a study of T-cell reconstitution after alpha-beta-depleted transplantation in children. A library of TCRbeta sequences, prepared with unique molecular identifiers, was generated. One entry per CDR3 protein results from TCRdb running MiXCR on the PCR reads. Of 450,000 to 600,000 distinct CDR3 sequences in the sample, 32% are singletons; the top ten hold approximately 2.3%. The material was PBMCs from the stem cell graft donor, obtained from the stem cell graft. The receptor set was obtained from a human donor who donated a stem cell graft to a child with aplastic anemia.

This clonotype has a single count. DNA for the CDR3: TGTGCCAGCAGTCCGATCGGGGCAGGTTCCTACAATGAGCAGTTCTTC. It translates to CASSPIGAGSYNEQFF. The chain has TRBV12-3 or TRBV12-4 and TRBJ2-1; D may be TRBD1 or TRBD2 (5 bases each). This CDR3 comprises 16 residues. Trimming cost V 5 bases and J 1 base, with 15 bases left between them.

This clonotype was seen only a few times. The CDR3 here is CATSSPGQRLGAEAFF. The CDR3 DNA reads as TGTGCCACCAGCAGCCCTGGCCAGAGGTTGGGCGCTGAAGCTTTCTTT. This chain joins TRBV15 and TRBJ1-1; D call uncertain. The ends were cut back, 3 bases at V and 6 bases at J, with 20 bases in the middle. This CDR3 has 16 residues. Germline lookup yields CDR1 LNHNV and CDR2 YYDKDF (reference sequence).

The chain is built from TRBV9 and TRBJ2-1, with 14 bases fitting TRBD2. CDR1 is SGDLS and CDR2 is YYNGEE in the germline V gene. Trimming removed 7 bases from V and 0 bases from J; junction bases left unmatched: 0. This CDR3 has 15 amino acids. CDR3 amino acids: CASGTSGSSYNEQFF. Here the CDR3 DNA reads TGTGCCAGCGGGACTAGCGGGAGCTCCTACAATGAGCAGTTCTTC.

This clonotype was observed many times. The chain carries TRBV20-1 and TRBJ2-5; D is perhaps TRBD1 or TRBD2 (5 bases each). CDR1 and CDR2 (germline): DFQATT, SNEGSKA (reference sequence). Trimming shortened V by 5 bases and J by 5 bases, and 18 bases separated the two germline ends. The CDR3 has 14 residues. The CDR3 nucleotides are TGCAGTGCTGCCCGGGACGGAACATCCGAGACCCAGTACTTC. Its translation: CSAARDGTSETQYF.

J is TRBJ2-7 and V is TRBV29-1; the match to TRBD2 covers 8 bases. J gave up 0 bases and V 5 bases, and 6 bases lay outside the gene matches. Germline-derived CDR1 and CDR2 are SQVTM and ANQGSEA. The CDR3 totals 14 residues. As DNA, the CDR3 is TGCAGCGTTAGCCTAGCGGGTCCCTCCTACGAGCAGTACTTC. Protein sequence: CSVSLAGPSYEQYF.

The CDR3 sequence: CASSQGSGGEQFF. The CDR3 nucleotides read TGTGCCAGCAGCCAAGGATCCGGTGGTGAGCAGTTCTTC. The rearrangement uses TRBV4-2 and TRBJ2-1; D not resolved. This CDR3 has 13 residues. In germline, CDR1 is LGHNA, CDR2 YNFKEQ. The V and J ends lost 1 base and 9 bases respectively, with 10 bases between them.

This clonotype was observed a handful of times. The rearrangement joins TRBV20-1 to TRBJ2-3; no clear D. This CDR3 is 11 amino acids long. Germline V lookup: CDR1 DFQATT, CDR2 SNEGSKA (reference sequence). With 3 bases removed from V and 5 bases from J, the gap between germline ends came to 6 bases. This CDR3 reads CSASMGDTQYF. The CDR3 DNA follows: TGCAGTGCTAGTATGGGAGATACGCAGTATTTT.

This clonotype appeared a few times. The chain carries TRBV12-3 or TRBV12-4 and TRBJ1-1, with D hard to call. Between the trimmed V and J ends, which lost 7 bases and 1 base, there was a span of 13 bases. The CDR3 runs to 14 residues. DNA of the CDR3: TGTGCCAGCACCTACCGAACGGGGAACACTGAAGCTTTCTTT. This translates into CASTYRTGNTEAFF.

The rearrangement links TRBV11-2 to TRBJ1-4; possibly TRBD1 for D (6 bases). The CDR3 contains 16 residues. V was shortened by 0 bases and J by 2 bases, with 10 bases between the two germline ends. CDR1 SGHAT and CDR2 FQNNGV come from the germline V gene. The CDR3 DNA reads as TGTGCCAGCAGCTTAGAGGGGGCGAGGACTAATGAAAAACTGTTTTTT. Encoded protein: CASSLEGARTNEKLFF.

The chain couples TRBV12-3 or TRBV12-4 to TRBJ2-7; 7 bases line up with TRBD2. The CDR3 consists of 14 residues. The junction had 9 bases not matched to a gene; V was cut back by 4 bases and J by 6 bases. For the CDR3, the DNA is TGTGCCAGCAGTTCTAGCGGAATGAGGGGCGAGCAGTACGTC. This gives the protein CASSSSGMRGEQYV.

The rearrangement links TRBV12-3 or TRBV12-4 to TRBJ1-3, with D unresolved. V was trimmed by 3 bases and J by 4 bases, leaving 10 bases between them. This CDR3 is 14 amino acids long. Here the CDR3 DNA reads TGTGCCAGCAGTTTTGGACTACGCGGAAACACCATATATTTT. Residues: CASSFGLRGNTIYF.

The rearrangement joins TRBV3-1 to TRBJ1-1; perhaps TRBD1 as D (6 bases). Trimming cost V 6 bases and J 0 bases, with 11 bases left between them. Per germline, CDR1 LGHDT and CDR2 YNNKEL (reference sequence). The CDR3 covers 14 residues. The CDR3 spells CASRHGDMNTEAFF. The CDR3 DNA follows: TGTGCCAGCAGGCATGGGGACATGAACACTGAAGCTTTCTTT.

This clonotype was recorded a few times. The chain recombines TRBV12-3 or TRBV12-4 with TRBJ1-2; D gene uncertain. Trimming took 7 bases from V and 7 from J, leaving 13 bases between them. CDR3 size: 12 residues. The CDR3 is CASTYRGSGYTF. In nucleotides, the CDR3 is TGTGCCAGCACATACCGAGGGAGTGGCTACACCTTC.

This clonotype occurred a few times. The chain combines TRBV29-1 with TRBJ2-3; 9 bases are shared with TRBD2. The CDR3 has 15 amino acids. After removal of 2 bases from V and 1 base from J, the junction contained 4 bases not matched to a gene. Germline lookup yields CDR1 SQVTM and CDR2 ANQGSEA. The CDR3: CSVEYRTSGTDTQYF. The CDR3 bases are TGCAGCGTTGAATATCGGACTAGCGGCACAGATACGCAGTATTTT.